Listed here are 22 T cell receptor beta chains from one sample, sequenced in a study of shared clonotypes between healthy human individuals. The assay was immunoSEQ multiplex PCR, and TCRdb's table has in-frame clones only and misses some. Among under 120,000 clones listed, 67% were seen once. The sample taken for sequencing was memory CD8+ T cells sorted from blood. As to subset: CD45RO+ cells pooled with CCR7-negative TemRA cells. The source is a woman aged 25-40 years in good health.

This sequence joins TRBV11-2 and TRBJ2-1; no clear D gene. The V gene's germline CDR1 is SGHAT and CDR2 FQNNGV. V was shortened by 3 bases and J by 7 bases, with 10 bases between the two germline ends. The CDR3 has 13 amino acids. The CDR3 spells CASSFEFKNEQFF. The CDR3 bases are TGTGCCAGCAGCTTCGAATTTAAGAATGAGCAGTTCTTC.

This clone appeared many times. The chain employs TRBV27 and TRBJ2-7; D not resolved. The V and J ends lost 4 bases and 5 bases respectively, with 9 bases between them. The CDR3 loop spans 12 amino acids. The germline V gene has CDR1 MNHEY and CDR2 SMNVEV (reference sequence). In nucleotides, the CDR3 is TGTGCCAGCAGTTCTATTCGACACGAGCAGTACTTC. It codes for CASSSIRHEQYF.

The chain's CDR3 is CASSPGRSDEQYF. CDR3 DNA: TGTGCCAGCAGCCCAGGGCGGAGTGACGAGCAGTACTTC. The chain joins TRBV7-7 to TRBJ2-5; maybe TRBD1 (5 bases). The J call is uncertain, as TRBJ2-7 better fits the DNA end. CDR1 and CDR2 (germline): SSHAT, FNYEAQ (reference sequence). The CDR3 is made up of 13 amino acids.

The table lists this clone with a few counts. The chain links TRBV6-1 to TRBJ2-7, with unresolved D. From germline, CDR1 is MNHNS and CDR2 SASEGT. Trimming took off 0 bases at V and 2 bases at J, with 5 bases between the two ends. CDR3 length: 13 amino acids. The CDR3 DNA sequence: TGTGCCAGCAGTGAAGCGGTAACCTACGAGCAGTACTTC. Protein sequence: CASSEAVTYEQYF.

The V gene is TRBV4-1, the J gene TRBJ2-7; 11 positions match TRBD2. Germline loops: CDR1 MGHRA, CDR2 YSYEKL. J was trimmed by 3 bases and V by 3 bases; bases with no gene match: 4. The CDR3 is 15 amino acids. The CDR3 protein is CASSQRLAGHYEQYF. The CDR3 nucleotides are TGCGCCAGCAGCCAGAGACTAGCGGGACACTACGAGCAGTACTTC.

This rearrangement joins TRBV5-1 to TRBJ1-2, with a weak D call TRBD1 (5 bases). The V gene's germline CDR1 is SGHRS and CDR2 YFSETQ. The CDR3 spans 16 residues. V was shortened by 3 bases and J by 0 bases, with 15 bases between the two germline ends. The CDR3 DNA follows: TGCGCCAGCAGCTGGGCGGGGCAGCCAGCTAACTATGGCTACACCTTC. It is translated as CASSWAGQPANYGYTF.

This clone was seen more than once but under ten times. The V call is TRBV25-1, the J call TRBJ1-1; no clear D gene. CDR1 is MGHDK, CDR2 SYGVNS, per germline. CDR3 size: 12 residues. The V gene lost 3 bases and the J gene lost 3 bases, with 5 bases spanning the gap. The CDR3 DNA is TGTGCCAGCAGTGACAGTTACACTGAAGCTTTCTTT. It specifies CASSDSYTEAFF.

This chain connects TRBV7-6 to TRBJ2-1; maybe TRBD1 (5 bases). Germline V gene data show CDR1 as SGHVS and CDR2 as FNYEAQ. Trimming removed 0 bases at V and 0 bases at J, with 12 bases between. This CDR3 is 17 amino acids long. This CDR3 is CASSLAPGLGSYNEQFF. CDR3 DNA sequence: TGTGCCAGCAGCTTAGCTCCAGGGCTGGGCTCCTACAATGAGCAGTTCTTC.

This clone was found a few times. The V call is TRBV4-1, the J call TRBJ2-7; 14 bases map to TRBD2. This CDR3 has 14 amino acids. J lost 3 bases, V lost 5 bases, and 0 bases had no gene match. From germline, CDR1 is MGHRA and CDR2 YSYEKL. This chain's CDR3 is CASSGTSGGYEQYF. The DNA for the CDR3 is TGCGCCAGCAGCGGGACTAGCGGGGGCTACGAGCAGTACTTC.

The count of this clone is one. The genes are TRBV7-2 and TRBJ2-4; D might be TRBD2 (5 bases). The germline CDR1 and CDR2 sequences are SGHTA and FQGNSA. The CDR3 runs 16 residues. Trimming shortened V by 5 bases and J by 1 base, and 15 bases separated the two germline ends. CDR3 DNA: TGTGCCAGCAGCCTTTGGGCGGGCGCGGCCAAAAACATTCAGTACTTC. Its translation is CASSLWAGAAKNIQYF.

The gene calls are TRBV7-9 and TRBJ2-6, with 8 bases lining up with TRBD2. Germline trimming cut 5 bases from V and 0 bases from J; bases unmatched to any gene: 3. The CDR3 has 16 amino acids. Germline V gives CDR1 SEHNR, CDR2 FQNEAQ (reference sequence). The DNA of the CDR3 is TGTGCCAGCAGCCCACTAGCGGCCTCTGGGGCCAACGTCCTGACTTTC. It is translated as CASSPLAASGANVLTF.

The rearrangement joins TRBV28 to TRBJ2-5; possibly TRBD1 or TRBD2 for D (5 bases each). The J call is uncertain, as TRBJ2-7 better fits the DNA end. Germline loops: CDR1 MDHEN, CDR2 SYDVKM. The CDR3 loop spans 15 amino acids. In DNA form, the CDR3 reads TGTGCCAGCAGTCTCGGGACGGTTAGCTCCTACGAGCAGTACTTC. Its translation is CASSLGTVSSYEQYF.

The chain is built from TRBV7-8 and TRBJ1-2, with a weak D call TRBD1 (6 bases). Germline V gene sequence: CDR1 SGHVS, CDR2 FQNEAQ. The CDR3 is made up of 13 amino acids. The germline V and J ends were trimmed by 5 bases and 3 bases, with 10 bases remaining between them. The CDR3 DNA reads TGTGCCAGCAGCCCACAGGGTGACTATGGCTACACCTTC. It translates to CASSPQGDYGYTF.

The chain employs TRBV5-8 and TRBJ2-2; 10 bases match TRBD1. Germline assignment: CDR1 SGHTS and CDR2 YDEGEE. V lost 4 bases and J lost 6; bases outside the gene matches: 6. This CDR3 region has 15 residues. Here the CDR3 DNA reads TGTGCCAGCAGCCTCTGGACAGGGGGGGCCGGGGAGCTGTTTTTT. Translation: CASSLWTGGAGELFF.

The V and J genes are TRBV28 and TRBJ2-1, with TRBD2 matching over 16 bases. The length of the CDR3 is 18 residues. Trimming took 5 bases from V and 4 from J; bases not matched to a gene: 8. Germline CDR1 and CDR2: MDHEN and SYDVKM. CDR3 protein: CASSTGTSGRGTYNEQFF. CDR3 coding DNA: TGTGCCAGCAGTACCGGGACTAGCGGGAGGGGGACGTACAATGAGCAGTTCTTC.

This sequence joins TRBV9 and TRBJ2-3; TRBD2 is a possible D gene (6 bases). The germline gives CDR1 SGDLS, CDR2 YYNGEE. This CDR3 has 19 residues. Between the trimmed V and J ends, which lost 0 bases and 0 bases, there was a span of 20 bases. The CDR3 loop reads CASSVDRPRERRSTDTQYF. The CDR3, as DNA: TGTGCCAGCAGCGTAGATCGGCCTCGGGAGCGGAGAAGCACAGATACGCAGTATTTT.

The sample holds a few counts of this clone. The chain carries TRBV29-1 and TRBJ1-1; 7 positions match TRBD1. The CDR3 is 14 residues long. Germline assignment: CDR1 SQVTM and CDR2 ANQGSEA. After removal of 6 bases from V and 6 bases from J, the junction contained 13 bases not matched to a gene. The DNA of the CDR3 is TGCAGCGTCCGAGACAGGGCGGAGAGCTCTGAAGCTTTCTTT. It codes for CSVRDRAESSEAFF.

As regards this clone: Other DNA sequences of this sample code for an identical CDR3. The chain combines TRBV7-9 with TRBJ2-6, with D perhaps matching TRBD1 (5 bases). The CDR3 consists of 16 residues. V lost 5 bases and J 0 bases, leaving 11 bases between the germline ends. From germline, CDR1 is SEHNR and CDR2 FQNEAQ (reference sequence). CDR3 protein: CASSPRQYSGANVLTF. The CDR3 DNA sequence: TGTGCCAGCAGCCCCAGACAGTACTCTGGGGCCAACGTCCTGACTTTC.

The chain carries TRBV28 and TRBJ1-5, with 11 bases identical to TRBD1. The V gene end was trimmed by 7 bases and the J gene end by 0 bases; junction bases not matched to a gene: 11. Germline V gives CDR1 MDHEN, CDR2 SYDVKM. This CDR3 has 18 residues. The CDR3 loop reads CASNTRTGGRYSNQPQHF. CDR3 DNA sequence: TGTGCCAGCAATACTAGGACAGGGGGCCGATATAGCAATCAGCCCCAGCATTTT.

The genes are TRBV4-1 and TRBJ2-4; perhaps TRBD2 as D (5 bases). V lost 4 bases to trimming and J lost 0 bases, with 16 bases between them. The CDR3 is made up of 17 amino acids. Germline CDR1 and CDR2: MGHRA and YSYEKL. CDR3 bases: TGCGCCAGCAGCCGCATAGGTAGCGCGCTAGCCAAAAACATTCAGTACTTC. Its translation: CASSRIGSALAKNIQYF.

The chain is built from TRBV10-3 and TRBJ1-4; D uncertain. This CDR3 is built from 18 residues. V lost 4 bases and J lost 7, with 25 bases in between. Germline CDR1 reads ENHRY; CDR2 reads SYGVKD. The CDR3 loop is CAISASPLEGGWSEKLFF. The CDR3 DNA reads TGTGCCATCAGTGCAAGTCCTTTGGAGGGAGGGTGGAGTGAAAAACTGTTTTTT.

This clone was detected ten times or more. The gene calls are TRBV19 and TRBJ2-2; tentative D call: TRBD1 (5 bases). The V gene's germline CDR1 is LNHDA and CDR2 SQIVND (reference sequence). V lost 2 bases, J lost 7 bases, and 14 bases lay in between. This CDR3 comprises 15 residues. CDR3 amino acids: CASSIWKGMGGELFF. CDR3 nucleotides: TGTGCCAGTAGTATATGGAAGGGGATGGGCGGGGAGCTGTTTTTT.